One sample yielded the 17 T cell receptor beta chains listed below, sequenced in a study of blood T cell repertoires in COVID-19. Measured with immunoSEQ multiplex PCR; TCRdb has only the in-frame clones, and not every one. There are roughly 460,000 clones in the sample; 70% to 90% occur only once, and around 0.92% lies in the top ten. Sample: peripheral blood. The source is a young man with COVID-19, enrolled during active disease.

The rearrangement joins TRBV24-1 to TRBJ2-7; possibly TRBD2 for D (6 bases). Germline assignment: CDR1 KGHDR and CDR2 SFDVKD. The CDR3 totals 14 residues. Trimming pared 4 bases from V and 2 bases from J, leaving 11 bases between. This CDR3 reads CATSEGTSPYEQYF. CDR3 coding DNA: TGTGCCACCAGTGAAGGGACTTCGCCCTACGAGCAGTACTTC.

This chain connects TRBV7-2 to TRBJ2-7, with TRBD2 identical over 7 bases. Germline V gives CDR1 SGHTA, CDR2 FQGNSA. The CDR3 length is 15 residues. V was clipped by 1 base and J by 0 bases; unmatched bases: 3. The CDR3 is CASSLEGLLSYEQYF. CDR3 coding DNA: TGTGCCAGCAGCTTAGAGGGACTACTCTCCTACGAGCAGTACTTC.

This chain connects TRBV9 to TRBJ2-7, with 7 nucleotides matching TRBD2. CDR3 length: 15 residues. V was clipped by 1 base and J by 3 bases; unmatched bases: 7. Germline lookup yields CDR1 SGDLS and CDR2 YYNGEE. The CDR3 sequence is CASSVRSGMGYEQYF. The CDR3 nucleotides read TGTGCCAGCAGCGTAAGGAGCGGGATGGGCTACGAGCAGTACTTC.

This clone has only one observation. The chain employs TRBV7-8 and TRBJ2-5; TRBD2 matches 11 bases. The ends lost 4 bases at V and 3 bases at J; junction bases unmatched: 4. The CDR3 sequence is 15 residues long. Germline loops: CDR1 SGHVS, CDR2 FQNEAQ. CDR3 bases: TGTGCCAGCAGCTCGATAGCGGGAGGGGAAGAGACCCAGTACTTC. Its translation is CASSSIAGGEETQYF.

The rearrangement uses TRBV7-8 and TRBJ2-7; D is undetermined. Germline CDR1 is SGHVS and CDR2 is FQNEAQ. Between the trimmed V and J ends, which lost 5 bases and 4 bases, there was a span of 21 bases. The CDR3 extends over 16 amino acids. The CDR3 spells CASSGSFAASDYEQYF. Here the CDR3 DNA reads TGTGCCAGCAGCGGATCTTTTGCGGCCTCGGATTACGAGCAGTACTTC.

The chain employs TRBV3-1 (or the pseudogene TRBV3-2) and TRBJ2-7, with TRBD2 matching over 8 bases. Germline V gene data show CDR1 as LGHDT and CDR2 as YNNKEL (reference sequence). The CDR3 runs to 15 residues. V was clipped by 6 bases and J by 1 base; unmatched bases: 8. The CDR3: CASSLKREPSYEQYF. The CDR3 DNA reads as TGTGCCAGCAGTCTTAAGCGGGAGCCATCCTACGAGCAGTACTTC.

This chain uses TRBV12-3 or TRBV12-4 with TRBJ2-7, with D tentatively TRBD2 (6 bases). V was pared by 4 bases and J by 0 bases, with 7 bases between. The CDR3 sequence is 13 residues long. DNA of the CDR3: TGTGCCAGCAGTTCCGGGAGCTCCTACGAGCAGTACTTC. Amino acid sequence: CASSSGSSYEQYF.

V usage is TRBV4-1 and J usage is TRBJ1-4; TRBD1 aligns across 7 bases. V was pared by 4 bases and J by 8 bases, with 7 bases of the junction left unmatched. From germline, CDR1 is MGHRA and CDR2 YSYEKL. The CDR3 consists of 14 residues. The CDR3 sequence: CASSLGRGLEKLFF. The DNA of the CDR3 is TGCGCCAGCAGCCTCGGGAGGGGGCTGGAAAAACTGTTTTTT.

The table lists this clone with a few counts. The CDR3 sequence is CATSGRRGDYEQYF. DNA for the CDR3: TGTGCCACCAGTGGACGGCGGGGGGACTACGAGCAGTACTTC. This sequence joins TRBV24-1 and TRBJ2-7, with TRBD2 identical over 8 bases. There are 14 residues in the CDR3. Unmatched junction bases numbered 5, after V lost 5 bases and J lost 3 bases. Germline lookup yields CDR1 KGHDR and CDR2 SFDVKD.

V usage is TRBV6-5 and J usage is TRBJ1-2, with a weak D call TRBD1 (5 bases). The germline V gene has CDR1 MNHEY and CDR2 SVGAGI. V lost 4 bases and J lost 6, with 12 bases in between. The CDR3 extends over 13 amino acids. This chain's CDR3 is CASSFPPTDGYTF. CDR3 sequence (DNA): TGTGCCAGCAGTTTCCCCCCGACAGATGGCTACACCTTC.

This rearrangement joins TRBV15 to TRBJ1-5, with TRBD1 matching over 9 bases. CDR1 is LNHNV and CDR2 is YYDKDF in the germline V gene (reference sequence). The junction had 4 bases not matched to a gene; V was cut back by 4 bases and J by 3 bases. This CDR3 spans 15 amino acids. CDR3 sequence: CATSTDRGPNQPQHF. CDR3 DNA: TGTGCCACCAGCACGGACAGGGGTCCCAATCAGCCCCAGCATTTT.

CDR3 sequence: CASSFDYGYTF. The CDR3 DNA reads as TGTGCCAGCAGCTTCGACTATGGCTACACCTTC. The chain recombines TRBV11-2 with TRBJ1-2; D remains unclear. V lost 3 bases and J lost 3, with 2 bases in between. The germline CDR1 and CDR2 sequences are SGHAT and FQNNGV. This CDR3 has 11 amino acids.

V and J are TRBV19 and TRBJ1-1; D perhaps matches TRBD1 (5 bases). The CDR3 loop spans 15 amino acids. Between the trimmed V and J ends, which lost 4 bases and 4 bases, there was a span of 16 bases. Germline CDR1 reads LNHDA; CDR2 reads SQIVND (reference sequence). The DNA for the CDR3 is TGTGCCAGTAGTAAGACAGCGGAGGGGACCACTGAAGCTTTCTTT. Its translation is CASSKTAEGTTEAFF.

A single count supports this clone. The chain combines TRBV7-9 with TRBJ2-7; 7 positions agree with TRBD1. V gave up 5 bases and J gave up 3 bases; unmatched junction bases: 7. Germline V gene sequence: CDR1 SEHNR, CDR2 FQNEAQ (reference sequence). The CDR3 totals 14 residues. CDR3 nucleotide sequence: TGTGCCAGCAGCACGCTCCAGGGGGACTACGAGCAGTACTTC. Translated: CASSTLQGDYEQYF. The full variable domain, its missing parts supplied by reference TRBV7-9 and TRBJ2-7, is DTGVSQNPRHKITKRGQNVTFRCDPISEHNRLYWYRQTLGQGPEFLTYFQNEAQLEKSRLLSDRFSAERPKGSFSTLEIQRTEQGDSAMYLCASSTLQGDYEQYFGPGTRLTVT.

Comments on this clone: Other nucleotide sequences in the sample specify the same CDR3. V is TRBV5-1 and J is TRBJ2-5; 8 positions match TRBD2. The CDR3 extends over 16 amino acids. The germline V gene encodes CDR1 SGHRS and CDR2 YFSETQ. V lost 0 bases to trimming and J lost 2 bases; unmatched junction nucleotides: 6. The CDR3: CASSLAGAGAQETQYF. CDR3 nucleotides: TGCGCCAGCAGCTTGGCAGGAGCGGGAGCTCAAGAGACCCAGTACTTC.

J is TRBJ2-1 and V is TRBV12-3 or TRBV12-4; TRBD2 aligns across 9 bases. J was trimmed by 9 bases and V by 3 bases; bases with no gene match: 3. The CDR3 has 13 residues. CDR3 in DNA: TGTGCCAGCAGTTTGGCGGGAGGGACTGAGCAGTTCTTC. Its protein is CASSLAGGTEQFF.

The chain has TRBV3-1 (or the pseudogene TRBV3-2) and TRBJ2-6, with 10 bases lining up with TRBD1. Per germline, CDR1 LGHDT and CDR2 YNNKEL (reference sequence). The CDR3 runs 17 residues. Trimming cost V 2 bases and J 7 bases; bases outside gene matches: 8. CDR3 amino acids: CASSQFGGTGVANVLTF. The CDR3, as DNA: TGTGCCAGCAGCCAATTCGGGGGGACAGGGGTAGCCAACGTCCTGACTTTC.